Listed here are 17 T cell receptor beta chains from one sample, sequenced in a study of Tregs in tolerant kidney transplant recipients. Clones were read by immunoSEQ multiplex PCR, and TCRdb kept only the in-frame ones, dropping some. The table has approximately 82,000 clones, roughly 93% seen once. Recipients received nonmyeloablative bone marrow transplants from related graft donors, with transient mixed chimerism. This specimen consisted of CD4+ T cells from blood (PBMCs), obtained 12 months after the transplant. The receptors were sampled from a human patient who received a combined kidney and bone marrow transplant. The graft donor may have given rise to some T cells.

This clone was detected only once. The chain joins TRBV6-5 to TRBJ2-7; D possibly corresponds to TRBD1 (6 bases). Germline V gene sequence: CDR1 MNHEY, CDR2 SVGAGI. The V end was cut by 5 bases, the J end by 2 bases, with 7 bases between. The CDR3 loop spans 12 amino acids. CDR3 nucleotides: TGTGCCAGCAGTCGGACAGCCTACGAGCAGTACTTC. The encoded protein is CASSRTAYEQYF.

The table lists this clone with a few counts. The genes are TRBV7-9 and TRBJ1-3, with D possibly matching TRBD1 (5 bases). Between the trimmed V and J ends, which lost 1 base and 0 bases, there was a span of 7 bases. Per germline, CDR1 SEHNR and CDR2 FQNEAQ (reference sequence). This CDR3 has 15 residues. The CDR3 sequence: CASSLDRTSGNTIYF. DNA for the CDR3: TGTGCCAGCAGCTTAGACAGGACCTCTGGAAACACCATATATTTT. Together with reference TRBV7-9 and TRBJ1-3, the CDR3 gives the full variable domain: DTGVSQNPRHKITKRGQNVTFRCDPISEHNRLYWYRQTLGQGPEFLTYFQNEAQLEKSRLLSDRFSAERPKGSFSTLEIQRTEQGDSAMYLCASSLDRTSGNTIYFGEGSWLTVV.

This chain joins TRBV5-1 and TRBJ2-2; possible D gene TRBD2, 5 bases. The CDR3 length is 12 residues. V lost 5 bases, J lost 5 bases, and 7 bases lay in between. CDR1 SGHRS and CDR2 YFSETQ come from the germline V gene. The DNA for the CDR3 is TGCGCCAGCAGAAGGGAGACCGGGGAGCTGTTTTTT. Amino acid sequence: CASRRETGELFF.

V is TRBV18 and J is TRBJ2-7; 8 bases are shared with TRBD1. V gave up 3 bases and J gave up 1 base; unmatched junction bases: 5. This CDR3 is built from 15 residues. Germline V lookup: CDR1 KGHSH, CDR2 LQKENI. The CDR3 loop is CASSPQTGASYEQYF. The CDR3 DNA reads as TGTGCCAGCTCACCCCAGACAGGGGCTTCCTACGAGCAGTACTTC.

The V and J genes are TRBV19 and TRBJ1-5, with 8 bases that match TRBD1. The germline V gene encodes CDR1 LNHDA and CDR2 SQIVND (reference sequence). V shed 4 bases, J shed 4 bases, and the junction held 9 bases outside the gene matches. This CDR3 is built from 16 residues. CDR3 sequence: CASSKGQGERNQPQHF. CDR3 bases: TGTGCCAGTAGTAAAGGACAGGGAGAGAGGAATCAGCCCCAGCATTTT.

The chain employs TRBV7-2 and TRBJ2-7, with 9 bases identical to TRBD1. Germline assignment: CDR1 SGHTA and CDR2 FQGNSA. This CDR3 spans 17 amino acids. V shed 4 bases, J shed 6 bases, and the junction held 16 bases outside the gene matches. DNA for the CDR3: TGTGCCAGCAGCTCCCCGGCACCGGGACAGGGATGGTCCGAGCAGTACTTC. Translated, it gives CASSSPAPGQGWSEQYF.

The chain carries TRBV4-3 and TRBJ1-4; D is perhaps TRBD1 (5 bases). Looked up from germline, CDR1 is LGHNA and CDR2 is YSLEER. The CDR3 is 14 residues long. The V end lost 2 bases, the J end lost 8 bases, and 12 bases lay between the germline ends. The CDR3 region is CASSQTQGLEKLFF. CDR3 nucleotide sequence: TGCGCCAGCAGCCAAACGCAGGGTTTGGAAAAACTGTTTTTT.

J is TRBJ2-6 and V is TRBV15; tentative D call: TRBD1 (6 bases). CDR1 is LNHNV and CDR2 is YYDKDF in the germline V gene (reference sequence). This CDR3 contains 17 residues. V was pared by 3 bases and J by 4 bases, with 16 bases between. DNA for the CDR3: TGTGCCACCAGCAGCGGGACAAGCTTTGGGGGGGCCAACGTCCTGACTTTC. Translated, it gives CATSSGTSFGGANVLTF. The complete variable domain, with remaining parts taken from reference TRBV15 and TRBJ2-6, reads DAMVIQNPRYQVTQFGKPVTLSCSQTLNHNVMYWYQQKSSQAPKLLFHYYDKDFNNEADTPDNFQSRRPNTSFCFLDIRSPGLGDTAMYLCATSSGTSFGGANVLTFGAGSRLTVL.

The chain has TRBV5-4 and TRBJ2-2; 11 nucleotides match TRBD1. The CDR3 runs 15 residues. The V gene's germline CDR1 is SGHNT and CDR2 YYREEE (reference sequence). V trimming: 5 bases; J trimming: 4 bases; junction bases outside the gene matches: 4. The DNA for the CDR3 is TGTGCCAGCAGTGGACAGGGGGCTGCCACCGGGGAGCTGTTTTTT. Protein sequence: CASSGQGAATGELFF.

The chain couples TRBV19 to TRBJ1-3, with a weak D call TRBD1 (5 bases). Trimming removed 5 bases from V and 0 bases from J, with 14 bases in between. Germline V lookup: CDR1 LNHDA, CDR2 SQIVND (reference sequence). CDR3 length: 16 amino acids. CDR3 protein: CASSVTGLHSGNTIYF. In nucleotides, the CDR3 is TGTGCCAGTAGTGTAACGGGACTCCACTCTGGAAACACCATATATTTT.

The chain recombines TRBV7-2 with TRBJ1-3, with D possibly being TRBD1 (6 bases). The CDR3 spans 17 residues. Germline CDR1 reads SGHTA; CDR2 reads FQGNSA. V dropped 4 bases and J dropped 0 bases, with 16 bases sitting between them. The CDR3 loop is CASSSRGGTSSGNTIYF. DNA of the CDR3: TGTGCCAGCAGCTCCCGGGGGGGGACATCCTCTGGAAACACCATATATTTT.

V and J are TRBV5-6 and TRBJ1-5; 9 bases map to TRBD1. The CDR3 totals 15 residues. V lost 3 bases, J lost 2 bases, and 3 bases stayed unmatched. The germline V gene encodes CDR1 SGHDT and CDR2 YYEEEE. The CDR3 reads CASSYRGLGNQPQHF. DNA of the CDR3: TGTGCCAGCAGCTACAGGGGGCTGGGCAATCAGCCCCAGCATTTT. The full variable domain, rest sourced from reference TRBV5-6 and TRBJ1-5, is DAGVTQSPTHLIKTRGQQVTLRCSPKSGHDTVSWYQQALGQGPQFIFQYYEEEERQRGNFPDRFSGHQFPNYSSELNVNALLLGDSALYLCASSYRGLGNQPQHFGDGTRLSIL.

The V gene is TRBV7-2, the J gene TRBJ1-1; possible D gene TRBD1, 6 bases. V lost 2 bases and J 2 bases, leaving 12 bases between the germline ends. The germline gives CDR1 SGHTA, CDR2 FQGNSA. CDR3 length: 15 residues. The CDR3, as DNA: TGTGCCAGCAGCTTATTTGGGGGACACAACACTGAAGCTTTCTTT. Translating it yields CASSLFGGHNTEAFF. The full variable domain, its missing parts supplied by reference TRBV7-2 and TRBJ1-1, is GAGVSQSPSNKVTEKGKDVELRCDPISGHTALYWYRQSLGQGLEFLIYFQGNSAPDKSGLPSDRFSAERTGGSVSTLTIQRTQQEDSAVYLCASSLFGGHNTEAFFGQGTRLTVV.

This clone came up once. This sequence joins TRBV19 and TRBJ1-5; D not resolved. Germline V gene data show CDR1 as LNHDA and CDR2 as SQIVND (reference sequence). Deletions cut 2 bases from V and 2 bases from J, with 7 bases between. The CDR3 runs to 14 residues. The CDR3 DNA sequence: TGTGCCAGTAGTATATACGAGGGCAATCAGCCCCAGCATTTT. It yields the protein CASSIYEGNQPQHF. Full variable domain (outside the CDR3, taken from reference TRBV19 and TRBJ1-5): DGGITQSPKYLFRKEGQNVTLSCEQNLNHDAMYWYRQDPGQGLRLIYYSQIVNDFQKGDIAEGYSVSREKKESFPLTVTSAQKNPTAFYLCASSIYEGNQPQHFGDGTRLSIL.

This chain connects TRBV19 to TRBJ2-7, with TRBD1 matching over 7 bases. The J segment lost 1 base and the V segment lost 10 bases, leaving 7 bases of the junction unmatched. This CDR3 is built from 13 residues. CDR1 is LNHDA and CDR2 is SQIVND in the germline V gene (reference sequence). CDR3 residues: CATKQGSSYEQYF. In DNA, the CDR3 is TGTGCCACGAAACAGGGGTCTTCCTACGAGCAGTACTTC.

CDR3 region: CASTRDRDSYGYTF. The DNA of the CDR3 is TGTGCCAGCACCCGGGACAGGGATAGTTATGGCTACACCTTC. The V and J genes are TRBV6-6 and TRBJ1-2, with 9 nucleotides matching TRBD1. V dropped 7 bases and J dropped 5; count of bases not matched to a gene: 8. This CDR3 is 14 amino acids long. Germline V CDR1 and CDR2: MNHNY, SVGAGI (reference sequence).

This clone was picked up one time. DNA for the CDR3: TGTGCCAGCAGCTTTTTCAGGGCGAAACGAGCTTTCTTT. Residues: CASSFFRAKRAFF. V gene TRBV5-6 combines with J gene TRBJ1-1; tentative D call: TRBD1 (5 bases). V lost 2 bases, J lost 10 bases, and 15 bases lay in between. CDR3 length: 13 residues. Germline CDR1 is SGHDT and CDR2 is YYEEEE.